This T cell receptor beta chain appears in the sequencing data of a study of T-cell memory formation after mild COVID-19. A remark on this clonotype: What it recognizes is unknown.

This CDR3 is 13 amino acids long. Unmatched junction bases numbered 9, after V lost 6 bases and J lost 9 bases. The germline V gene has CDR1 MDHEN and CDR2 SYDVKM. TCRdb ran MiXCR on the 5' RACE reads and lists one entry per CDR3 protein. The sample lists over 350,000 distinct CDR3 sequences; 20% to 25% were seen once. Notes on the study in general: Whereas later expanders leaned CD4+, clones contracting day 15 to 85 showed a balanced CD4/CD8 makeup.

The origin of this receptor is an adult woman who had mild COVID-19 (a few samples of this study predate the infection). Cell type and time point are not known. The source material was PBMCs or a T cell subset sorted from them (not recorded which). The chain joins TRBV28 to TRBJ2-3, with TRBD2 matching over 7 bases. DNA of the CDR3: TGTGCCAGCAGCGTTAATAGCGGGCGGACGCAGTATTTT. This encodes CASSVNSGRTQYF. The full variable domain, with the rest looked up from reference TRBV28 and TRBJ2-3, is DVKVTQSSRYLVKRTGEKVFLECVQDMDHENMFWYRQDPGLGLRLIYFSYDVKMKEKGDIPEGYSVSREKKERFSLILESASTNQTSMYLCASSVNSGRTQYFGPGTRLTVL.